Each of the 4 T cell receptor beta chains below was sequenced from the same sample in a study of Ad26.COV2.S vaccination and SARS-CoV-2 variants. Treatment described: about 20 received Ad26.COV2.S at low or high dose, single or two shots; 5 received placebo; per-sample allocation not given. On day 63 after the first injection, vaccine and placebo recipients gave samples. Profiling relied on immunoSEQ multiplex PCR, and the TCRdb table lists in-frame clones only, not all of them. The data show some 290,000 clones, about 86% seen once. Material: peripheral blood, obtained in a trial of Ad26.COV2.S vaccine versus placebo. These TCRs come from a person aged 18 to 59 who received the Ad26.COV2.S COVID-19 vaccine or a placebo.

The gene calls are TRBV2 and TRBJ1-2; TRBD1 agrees at 7 bases. Trimming removed 5 bases from V and 5 bases from J; junction bases left unmatched: 11. This CDR3 has 15 residues. Germline V gives CDR1 SNHLY, CDR2 FYNNEI. The chain's CDR3 is CASSPPTGILYGYTF. CDR3 DNA sequence: TGTGCCAGCAGTCCCCCGACAGGGATACTTTATGGCTACACCTTC.

The chain combines TRBV7-9 with TRBJ2-7; D is unresolved. The CDR3 consists of 17 residues. V dropped 5 bases and J dropped 2 bases, with 22 bases sitting between them. Germline-derived CDR1 and CDR2 are SEHNR and FQNEAQ (reference sequence). The CDR3 nucleotides read TGTGCCAGCAGCCTCAACCCCCCACAGATACCTGCCTACGAGCAGTACTTC. Translated, it gives CASSLNPPQIPAYEQYF.

This clone showed up just once. This chain links TRBV7-2 with TRBJ2-7; unclear D gene. The CDR3 covers 15 residues. Deletions cut 5 bases from V and 4 bases from J, with 18 bases between. In germline, CDR1 is SGHTA, CDR2 FQGNSA. Here the CDR3 reads CASSPAAVGAYEQYF. CDR3 nucleotide sequence: TGTGCCAGCAGCCCCGCGGCGGTGGGTGCTTACGAGCAGTACTTC.

V usage is TRBV11-2 and J usage is TRBJ2-5; possible D gene TRBD1, 6 bases. From germline, CDR1 is SGHAT and CDR2 FQNNGV. V lost 5 bases, J lost 5 bases, and 12 bases lay in between. The CDR3 loop spans 13 amino acids. CDR3 in DNA: TGTGCCAGCAGCGTAACAGGGCTTGAGACCCAGTACTTC. Amino acid sequence: CASSVTGLETQYF.